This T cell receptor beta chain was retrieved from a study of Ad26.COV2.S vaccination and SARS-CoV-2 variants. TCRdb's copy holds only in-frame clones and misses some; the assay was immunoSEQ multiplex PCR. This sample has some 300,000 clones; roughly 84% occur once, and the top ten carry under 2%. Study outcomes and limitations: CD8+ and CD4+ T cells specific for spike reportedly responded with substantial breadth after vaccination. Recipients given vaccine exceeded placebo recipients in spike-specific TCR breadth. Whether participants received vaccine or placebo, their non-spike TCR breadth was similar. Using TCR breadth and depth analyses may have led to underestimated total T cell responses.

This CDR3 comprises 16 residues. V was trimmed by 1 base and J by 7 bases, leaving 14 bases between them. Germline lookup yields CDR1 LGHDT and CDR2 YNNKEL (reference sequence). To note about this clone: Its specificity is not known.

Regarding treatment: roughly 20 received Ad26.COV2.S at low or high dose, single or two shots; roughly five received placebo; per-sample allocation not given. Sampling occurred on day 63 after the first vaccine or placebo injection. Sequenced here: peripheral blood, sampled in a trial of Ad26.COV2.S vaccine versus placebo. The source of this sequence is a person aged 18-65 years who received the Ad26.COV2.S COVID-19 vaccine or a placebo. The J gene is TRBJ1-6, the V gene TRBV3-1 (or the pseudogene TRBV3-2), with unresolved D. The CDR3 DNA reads TGTGCCAGCAGCCAAGTTTACCTCTTAGGGAATTCACCCCTCCACTTT. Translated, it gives CASSQVYLLGNSPLHF.